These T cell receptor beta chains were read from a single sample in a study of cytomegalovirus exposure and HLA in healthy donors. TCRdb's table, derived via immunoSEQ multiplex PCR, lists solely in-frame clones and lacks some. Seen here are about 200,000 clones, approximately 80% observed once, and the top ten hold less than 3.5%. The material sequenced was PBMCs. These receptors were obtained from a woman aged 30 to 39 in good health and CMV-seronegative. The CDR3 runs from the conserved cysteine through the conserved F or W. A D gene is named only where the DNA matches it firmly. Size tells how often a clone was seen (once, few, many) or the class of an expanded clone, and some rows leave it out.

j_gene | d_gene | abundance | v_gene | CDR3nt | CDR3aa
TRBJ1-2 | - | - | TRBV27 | TGTGCCAGCAGTTTTAAGGACTACTATGGCTACACCTTC | CASSFKDYYGYTF
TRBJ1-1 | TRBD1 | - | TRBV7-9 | TGTGCCAGCAGCTTACCGGGACAGGGGGCGAAGACTTTCTTT | CASSLPGQGAKTFF
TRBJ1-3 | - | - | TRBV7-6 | TGTGCCAGCAGCGGGGGGGGCAGGTCTGGAAACACCATATATTTT | CASSGGGRSGNTIYF
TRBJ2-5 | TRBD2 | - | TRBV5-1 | TGCGCCAGCTCTAGCGGGAGCCGTGAGACCCAGTACTTC | CASSSGSRETQYF
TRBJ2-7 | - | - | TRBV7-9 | TGTTCCAGCAGGCGAGGCTTCTCCTACGAGCAGTACTTC | CSSRRGFSYEQYF
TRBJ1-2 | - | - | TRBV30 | TGTGCCTGGAGTGACGACAGTCTAAACTATGGCTACACCTTC | CAWSDDSLNYGYTF
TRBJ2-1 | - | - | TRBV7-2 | TGTGCCAGCAGCCCACAGGGCGGGCTGGGGAATGAGCAGTTCTTC | CASSPQGGLGNEQFF
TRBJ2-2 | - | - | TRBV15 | TGTGCCACCAGCGGACGGGGACTGTATAACACCGGGGAGCTGTTTTTT | CATSGRGLYNTGELFF
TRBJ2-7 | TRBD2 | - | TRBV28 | TGTGCCAGCAGTTTAGGGACTAGCTACGAGCAGTACTTC | CASSLGTSYEQYF
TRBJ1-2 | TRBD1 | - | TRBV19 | TGTGCCAGTAGTGGACAGGGTTCTGAAGAGGCGGGCTATGGCTACACCTTC | CASSGQGSEEAGYGYTF
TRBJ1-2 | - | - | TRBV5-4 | TGTGCCAGCAGCTTGCGAGGGGGAGAGGCCTATGGCTACACCTTC | CASSLRGGEAYGYTF
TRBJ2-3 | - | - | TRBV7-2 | TGTGCCAGCAGCATAAACGGGTTCACAGATACGCAGTATTTT | CASSINGFTDTQYF
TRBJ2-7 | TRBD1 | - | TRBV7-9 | TGTGCCAGCAGCTTCCAGACAGGGTCGATCTACGAGCAGTACTTC | CASSFQTGSIYEQYF
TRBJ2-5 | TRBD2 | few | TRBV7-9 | TGTTCCAGCAGAGCCAGCGGGGACCTGAAAGAGACCCAGTACTTC | CSSRASGDLKETQYF
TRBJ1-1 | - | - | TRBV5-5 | TGTGCCAGCAGTCCCGGACAACCTGAAGCTTTCTTT | CASSPGQPEAFF
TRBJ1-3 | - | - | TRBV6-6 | TGTGCCAGCAGTCTACGGGGGGCCGGTGACACCATATATTTT | CASSLRGAGDTIYF
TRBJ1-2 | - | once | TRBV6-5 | TGTGCCAGCAGTCCACCCGGCAGGGTAGGCTACACCTTC | CASSPPGRVGYTF
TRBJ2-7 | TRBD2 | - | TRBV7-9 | TGTGCCAGCAGCTTACCCGGGGGGGGCTACGAGCAGTACTTC | CASSLPGGGYEQYF
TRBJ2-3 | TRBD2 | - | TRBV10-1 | TGCGCCAGCAGTGAGTCGGACGCGGGGGGGGGCACAGATACGCAGTATTTT | CASSESDAGGGTDTQYF
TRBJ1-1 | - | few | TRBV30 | TGTGCCTGGATCCGGGAGAACACTGAAGCTTTCTTT | CAWIRENTEAFF
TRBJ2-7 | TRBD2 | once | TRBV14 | TGTGCCAGCAGCCCCGGCGGGGGGGGACCCTACGAGCAGTACTTC | CASSPGGGGPYEQYF
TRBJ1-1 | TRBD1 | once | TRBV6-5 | TGTGCCAGCAGTTCGGTGGGACAGGGGGACACTGAAGCTTTCTTT | CASSSVGQGDTEAFF
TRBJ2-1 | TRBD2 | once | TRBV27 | TGTGCCAGCAGCCGTGAAATGAGCGGGGCCGTTGAGCAGTTCTTC | CASSREMSGAVEQFF
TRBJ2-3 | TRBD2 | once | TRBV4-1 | TGCGCCAGCAGCCAACATGGGACTAGCGGCTCTAGCACAGATACGCAGTATTTT | CASSQHGTSGSSTDTQYF
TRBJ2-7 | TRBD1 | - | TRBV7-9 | TGTGCCAGCAGCCCCCCGACAGGGTCCTACGAGCAGTACTTC | CASSPPTGSYEQYF
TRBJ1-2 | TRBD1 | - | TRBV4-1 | TGCGCCAGCAGCCTGTTTGGGACAGACGAGCTTTATGGCTACACCTTC | CASSLFGTDELYGYTF
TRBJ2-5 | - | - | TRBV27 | TGTGCCAGCAGTTTGTTGGCAGGGAAGCAGTACTTC | CASSLLAGKQYF
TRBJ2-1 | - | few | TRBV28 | TGTGCCAGCCCACCGTTTGGCGCGGAGCCTTTAAATGAGCAGTTCTTC | CASPPFGAEPLNEQFF
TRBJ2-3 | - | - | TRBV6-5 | TGTGCCAGCAGTTTCGGGGATACGCAGTATTTT | CASSFGDTQYF
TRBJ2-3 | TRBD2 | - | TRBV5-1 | TGCGCCAGCAGCTTGGCTAGCGGGGGCACAGATACGCAGTATTTT | CASSLASGGTDTQYF
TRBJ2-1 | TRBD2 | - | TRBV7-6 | TGTGCCAGCAGCTTAGCGCGGCCGGGGGGTGAGCAGTTCTTC | CASSLARPGGEQFF
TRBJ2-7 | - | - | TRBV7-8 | TGTGCCAGCAGTTCTAGCCGGGACTCCTACGAGCAGTACTTC | CASSSSRDSYEQYF
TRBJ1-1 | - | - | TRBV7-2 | TGTGCCAGCAGCGTAACGCGAGGGCAGACGAACACTGAAGCTTTCTTT | CASSVTRGQTNTEAFF
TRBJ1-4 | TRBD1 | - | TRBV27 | TGTGCCAGCAGTCCTCGGGACAGGGGAAGGGAAAAACTGTTTTTT | CASSPRDRGREKLFF
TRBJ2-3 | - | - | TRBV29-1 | TGCAGCGCAGAAGGGGCCGGACCGGCACGAAATACGCAGTATTTT | CSAEGAGPARNTQYF
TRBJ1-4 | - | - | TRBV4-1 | TGCGCCAGCAGCCAAAGATCGGCTAATGAAAAACTGTTTTTT | CASSQRSANEKLFF
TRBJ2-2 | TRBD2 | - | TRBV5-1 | TGCGCCAGCAGCTTCCTAGGGACTAGCGCCACGAACACCGGGGAGCTGTTTTTT | CASSFLGTSATNTGELFF
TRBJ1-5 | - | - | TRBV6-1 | TGTGCCAGCAGTGAAATAGGGGATCAGCCCCAGCATTTT | CASSEIGDQPQHF
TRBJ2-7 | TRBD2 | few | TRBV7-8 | TGTGCCAGCAGCTTAGGCCAGCGGGGCTACGAGCAGTACTTC | CASSLGQRGYEQYF
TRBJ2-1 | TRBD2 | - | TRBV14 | TGTGCCAGCAGCCAGCCCATTCCGGGGACTAGCGGCCACTACAATGAGCAGTTCTTC | CASSQPIPGTSGHYNEQFF
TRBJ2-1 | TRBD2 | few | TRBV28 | TGTGCCAGCAGTTTTAGCGGGAGGTACAATGAGCAGTTCTTC | CASSFSGRYNEQFF
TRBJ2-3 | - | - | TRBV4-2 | TGTGCCAGCAGCCAAGATGGAGGAGGGGGGGGAATCACAGATACGCAGTATTTT | CASSQDGGGGGITDTQYF
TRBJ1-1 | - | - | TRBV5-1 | TGCGCCAGCAGCTCGCCAAATAGGACAGACCTGCGACTGAACACTGAAGCTTTCTTT | CASSSPNRTDLRLNTEAFF
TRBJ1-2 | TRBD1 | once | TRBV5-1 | TGCGCCAGCAACATAGTTACCGGGACAGGGCCTGGCTACACCTTC | CASNIVTGTGPGYTF
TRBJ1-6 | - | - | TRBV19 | TGTGCCAGTATCGACGGAGCTACTAATTCACCCCTCCACTTT | CASIDGATNSPLHF
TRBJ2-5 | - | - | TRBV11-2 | TGTGCCAGCAGCACACGGAGGTCAATGGGGACCCAGTACTTC | CASSTRRSMGTQYF
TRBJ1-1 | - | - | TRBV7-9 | TGTGCCAGCAGCTTAACACCGTGGGCCCGGGGGGCTGAAGCTTTCTTT | CASSLTPWARGAEAFF
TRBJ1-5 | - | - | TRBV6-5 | TGTGCCAGCAGTGATACAGGGAATCAGCCCCAGCATTTT | CASSDTGNQPQHF
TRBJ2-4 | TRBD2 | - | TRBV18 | TGTGCCAGCTCACCACGGACTAGCGGGAGTATAAACATTCAGTACTTC | CASSPRTSGSINIQYF
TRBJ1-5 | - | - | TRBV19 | TGTGCCAGTAGTATAGGGCAGTTTCAGCCCCAGCATTTT | CASSIGQFQPQHF
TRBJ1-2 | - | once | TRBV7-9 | TGTGCCAGCAGCTTAGCGGGAGGCAACGGCTACACCTTC | CASSLAGGNGYTF
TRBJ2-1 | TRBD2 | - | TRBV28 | TGTGCCAGCAGTGCTCCGAGCGGGAGGGCCACCAATGAGCAGTTCTTC | CASSAPSGRATNEQFF
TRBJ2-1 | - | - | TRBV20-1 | TGCAGTGCTAGAGCCGGGAATGAGCAGTTCTTC | CSARAGNEQFF
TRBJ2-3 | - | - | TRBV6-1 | TGTGCCAGCAGTGAGGGACATTCTCTGCCCTTAGATACGCAGTATTTT | CASSEGHSLPLDTQYF
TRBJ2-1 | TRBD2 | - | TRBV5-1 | TGCGCCAGCAGCTTTGCGGGAGGGCCTTTCAATGAGCAGTTCTTC | CASSFAGGPFNEQFF
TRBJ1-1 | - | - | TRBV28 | TGTGCCAGCAGTCCGCCGGGAGATAGGGTCCCTGAAGCTTTCTTT | CASSPPGDRVPEAFF
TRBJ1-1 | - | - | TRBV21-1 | TGTGCCAGCAGCAAAGGTCGGGGTTCTAACACTGAAGCTTTCTTT | CASSKGRGSNTEAFF